Listed below are T cell receptor beta chains from one sample, sequenced in a study of molecular identifiers for immune sequencing clone quantification. TCRdb called the PCR reads again in MiXCR, with one record for every CDR3 protein. The data show about half a million distinct CDR3 sequences, about 25% seen once. The sequenced material came from naive CD8+ T cells from blood, with Jurkat cell RNA spiked in. Receptors originate from a human donor in good health. Some libraries in this study had Jurkat cell RNA spiked in. Both conserved end residues are part of each CDR3. A D gene is named only where the DNA matches it firmly. Some rows mark clone size as missing; the rest say once, few, many or name a class of expanded clone.

TRBJ1-2 | TRBD1 | TRBV6-2/TRBV6-3 | . | CASSRTGSNYYGYTF | TGTGCCAGCAGTCGGACAGGTTCAAACTACTATGGCTACACCTTC
TRBJ1-1 | TRBD1 | TRBV11-2 | . | CASSYSGTDTEAFF | TGTGCCAGCAGTTATTCCGGGACAGACACTGAAGCTTTCTTT
TRBJ1-5 | . | TRBV5-6 | . | CASSLSLGDNQPQHF | TGTGCCAGCAGCTTGTCTCTAGGCGACAATCAGCCCCAGCATTTT
TRBJ2-7 | . | TRBV12-3/TRBV12-4 | many | CASSFGQGGYEQYF | TGTGCCAGCAGTTTTGGCCAGGGGGGTTACGAGCAGTACTTC
TRBJ1-3 | TRBD1 | TRBV20-1 | few | CSARDGVRGGGNTIYF | TGCAGTGCTAGAGATGGGGTCAGAGGGGGCGGAAACACCATATATTTT
TRBJ2-2 | . | TRBV20-1 | many | CSARIVDKANTGELFF | TGCAGTGCTAGAATCGTAGACAAGGCGAACACCGGGGAGCTGTTTTTT
TRBJ2-7 | . | TRBV4-1 | few | CASSQDPGHGSSYEQYF | TGCGCCAGCAGCCAAGATCCGGGACATGGTAGCTCCTACGAGCAGTACTTC
TRBJ2-1 | TRBD1 | TRBV7-9 | many | CASSLVPGGEGNEQFF | TGTGCCAGCAGCTTAGTCCCAGGGGGCGAGGGCAATGAGCAGTTCTTC
TRBJ2-7 | . | TRBV4-1 | once | CASSQESAEVVYAQYF | TGCGCCAGCAGCCAAGAATCAGCGGAGGTCGTCTACGCGCAGTACTTC
TRBJ2-3 | TRBD1 | TRBV27 | few | CASSFQGAQIKDTQYF | TGTGCCAGCAGTTTTCAGGGGGCGCAGATTAAAGATACGCAGTATTTT